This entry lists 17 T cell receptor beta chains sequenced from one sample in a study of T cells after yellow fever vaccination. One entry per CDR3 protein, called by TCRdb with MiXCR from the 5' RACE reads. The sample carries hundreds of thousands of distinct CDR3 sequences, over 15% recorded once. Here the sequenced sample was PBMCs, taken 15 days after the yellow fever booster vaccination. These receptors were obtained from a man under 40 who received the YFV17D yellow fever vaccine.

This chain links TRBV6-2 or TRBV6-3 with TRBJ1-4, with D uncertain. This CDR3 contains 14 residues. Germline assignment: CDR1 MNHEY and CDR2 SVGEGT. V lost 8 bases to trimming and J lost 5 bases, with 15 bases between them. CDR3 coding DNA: TGTGCCAGCCGAGCCGGTGTCCGAAATGAAAAACTGTTTTTT. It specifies CASRAGVRNEKLFF.

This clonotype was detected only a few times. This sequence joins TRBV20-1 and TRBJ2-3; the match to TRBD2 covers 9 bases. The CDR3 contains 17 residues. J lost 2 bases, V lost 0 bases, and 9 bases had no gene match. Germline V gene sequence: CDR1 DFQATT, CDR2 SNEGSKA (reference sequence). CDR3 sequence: CSARDKASGTFTDTQYF. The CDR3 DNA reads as TGCAGTGCTAGAGATAAAGCTAGCGGGACCTTCACAGATACGCAGTATTTT.

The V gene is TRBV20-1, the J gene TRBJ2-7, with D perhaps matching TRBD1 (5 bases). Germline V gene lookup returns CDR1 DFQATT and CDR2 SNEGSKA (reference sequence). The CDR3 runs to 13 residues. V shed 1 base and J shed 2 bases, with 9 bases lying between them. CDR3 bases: TGCAGTGCTAGAGGGACAAAAACCTACGAGCAGTACTTC. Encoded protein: CSARGTKTYEQYF.

The CDR3 loop is CASSLAAGTGGYEQYF. CDR3 DNA: TGCGCCAGCAGCTTGGCGGCCGGGACAGGGGGCTACGAGCAGTACTTC. The rearrangement links TRBV5-1 to TRBJ2-7; 11 bases align to TRBD1. Germline V gene data show CDR1 as SGHRS and CDR2 as YFSETQ. V dropped 0 bases and J dropped 3; count of bases not matched to a gene: 5. The CDR3 loop spans 16 amino acids.

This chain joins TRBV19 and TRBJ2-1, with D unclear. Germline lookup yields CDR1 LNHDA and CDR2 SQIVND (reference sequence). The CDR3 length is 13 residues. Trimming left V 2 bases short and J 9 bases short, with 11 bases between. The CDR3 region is CASSIRSWGEQFF. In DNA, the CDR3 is TGTGCCAGTAGTATACGGTCATGGGGTGAGCAGTTCTTC. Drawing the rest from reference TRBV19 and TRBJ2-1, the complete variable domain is DGGITQSPKYLFRKEGQNVTLSCEQNLNHDAMYWYRQDPGQGLRLIYYSQIVNDFQKGDIAEGYSVSREKKESFPLTVTSAQKNPTAFYLCASSIRSWGEQFFGPGTRLTVL.

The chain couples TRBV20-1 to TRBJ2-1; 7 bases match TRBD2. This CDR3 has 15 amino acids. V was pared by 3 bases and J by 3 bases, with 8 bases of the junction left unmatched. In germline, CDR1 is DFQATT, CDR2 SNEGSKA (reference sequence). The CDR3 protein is CSARSASGDYNEQFF. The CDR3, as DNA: TGCAGTGCTAGGTCGGCTAGCGGTGACTACAATGAGCAGTTCTTC.

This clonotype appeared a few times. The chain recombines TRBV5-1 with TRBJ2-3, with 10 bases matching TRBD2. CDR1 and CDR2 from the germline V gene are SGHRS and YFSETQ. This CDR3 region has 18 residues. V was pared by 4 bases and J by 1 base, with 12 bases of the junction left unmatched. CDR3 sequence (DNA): TGCGCCAGCAGCCCGGAACCCGGGACTAGCGACGGCACAGATACGCAGTATTTT. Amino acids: CASSPEPGTSDGTDTQYF.

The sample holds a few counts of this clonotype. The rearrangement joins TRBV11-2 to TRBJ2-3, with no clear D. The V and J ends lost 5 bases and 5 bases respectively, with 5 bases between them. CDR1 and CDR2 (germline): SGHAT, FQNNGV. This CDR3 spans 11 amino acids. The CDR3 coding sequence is TGTGCCAGCAGCGTCATAGATACGCAGTATTTT. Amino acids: CASSVIDTQYF.

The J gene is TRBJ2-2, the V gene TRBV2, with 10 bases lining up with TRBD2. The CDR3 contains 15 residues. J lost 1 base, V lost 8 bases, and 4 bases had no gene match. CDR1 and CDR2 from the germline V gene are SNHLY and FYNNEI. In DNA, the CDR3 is TGTGCCAGCGTCCGGACTAGCGGGAACACCGGGGAGCTGTTTTTT. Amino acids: CASVRTSGNTGELFF.

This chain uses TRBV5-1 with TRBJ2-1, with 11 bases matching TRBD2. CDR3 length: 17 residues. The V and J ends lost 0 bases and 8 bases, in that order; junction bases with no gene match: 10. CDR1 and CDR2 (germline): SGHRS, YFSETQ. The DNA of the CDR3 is TGCGCCAGCAGCTTGGGCGGACTTCTAGCGGGAGGACATGAGCAGTTCTTC. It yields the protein CASSLGGLLAGGHEQFF.

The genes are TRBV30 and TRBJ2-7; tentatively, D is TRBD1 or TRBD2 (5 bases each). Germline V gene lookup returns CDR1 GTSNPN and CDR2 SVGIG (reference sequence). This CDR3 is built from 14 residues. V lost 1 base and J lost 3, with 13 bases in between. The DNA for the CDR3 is TGTGCCTGGAGTGAGGGGACGGGTGGCTACGAGCAGTACTTC. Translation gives CAWSEGTGGYEQYF.

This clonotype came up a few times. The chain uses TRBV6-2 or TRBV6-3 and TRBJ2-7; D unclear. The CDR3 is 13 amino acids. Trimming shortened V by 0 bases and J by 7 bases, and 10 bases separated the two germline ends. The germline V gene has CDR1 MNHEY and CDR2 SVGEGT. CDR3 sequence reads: CASSYSNGREQYF. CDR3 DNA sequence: TGTGCCAGCAGTTACTCGAATGGCCGTGAGCAGTACTTC.

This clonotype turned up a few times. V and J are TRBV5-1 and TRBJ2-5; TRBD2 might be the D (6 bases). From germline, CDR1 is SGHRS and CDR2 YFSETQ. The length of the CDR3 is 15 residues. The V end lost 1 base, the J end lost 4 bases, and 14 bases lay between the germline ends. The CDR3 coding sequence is TGCGCCAGCAGCTTGAGGGATCCGCGGGGAGAGACCCAGTACTTC. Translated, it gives CASSLRDPRGETQYF.

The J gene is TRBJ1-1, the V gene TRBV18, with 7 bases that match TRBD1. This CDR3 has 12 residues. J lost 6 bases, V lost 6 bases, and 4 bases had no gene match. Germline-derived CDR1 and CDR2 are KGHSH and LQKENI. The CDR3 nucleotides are TGTGCCAGCTCCGGACAGGCCTCTGAAGCTTTCTTT. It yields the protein CASSGQASEAFF.

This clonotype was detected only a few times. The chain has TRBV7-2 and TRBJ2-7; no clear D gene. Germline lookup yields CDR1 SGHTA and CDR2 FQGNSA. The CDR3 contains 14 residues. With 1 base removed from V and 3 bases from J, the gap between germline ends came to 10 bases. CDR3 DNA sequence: TGTGCCAGCAGCTTAGGCCCCCGAGACTACGAGCAGTACTTC. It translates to CASSLGPRDYEQYF.

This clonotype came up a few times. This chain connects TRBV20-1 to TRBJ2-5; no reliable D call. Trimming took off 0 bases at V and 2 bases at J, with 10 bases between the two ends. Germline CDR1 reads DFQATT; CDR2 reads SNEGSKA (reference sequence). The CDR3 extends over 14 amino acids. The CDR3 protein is CSARDVRLQETQYF. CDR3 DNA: TGCAGTGCTAGAGATGTTAGGCTACAAGAGACCCAGTACTTC.

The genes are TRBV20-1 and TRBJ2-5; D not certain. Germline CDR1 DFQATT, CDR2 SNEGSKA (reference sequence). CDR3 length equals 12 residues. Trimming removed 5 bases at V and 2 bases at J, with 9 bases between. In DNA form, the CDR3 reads TGCAGTGCTTCTCTCGGGCAAGAGACCCAGTACTTC. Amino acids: CSASLGQETQYF.